This T cell receptor beta chain stems from a study of post-analysis software for immune sequencing data. Turning to the study itself: Secondary progressive, relapsing-remitting and progressive-relapsing multiple sclerosis were among the included disease courses. Overall study findings and caveats: When compared against controls, multiple sclerosis patients showed significantly lower normalized Chao1 diversity. There were about five TRBV segments more frequent in patients than controls, and TRBV5-6, TRBV5-1 and TRBV20-1 were among them.

The sample holds one count of this clonotype. The antigen is undetermined. Mismatch with germline at one junction end may stem from a read error. TCR beta cDNA libraries included unique molecular identifiers. TCRdb reprocessed the PCR reads via MiXCR and lists one record per CDR3 protein. The sample includes roughly 730,000 distinct CDR3 sequences, roughly 27% seen only once; the top ten take more than 0.55%. CDR3 length: 15 amino acids. Sequenced input: blood. This clonotype was sampled from a girl between 5 and 17 years old with multiple sclerosis. The rearrangement links TRBV12-3 or TRBV12-4 to TRBJ2-3; tentatively, D is TRBD1 (6 bases). The CDR3 DNA is TGTGCCAGCAGTTTAGACGGACAGTACGCAGATATGCAGTATTTT. This gives the protein CASSLDGQYADMQYF.